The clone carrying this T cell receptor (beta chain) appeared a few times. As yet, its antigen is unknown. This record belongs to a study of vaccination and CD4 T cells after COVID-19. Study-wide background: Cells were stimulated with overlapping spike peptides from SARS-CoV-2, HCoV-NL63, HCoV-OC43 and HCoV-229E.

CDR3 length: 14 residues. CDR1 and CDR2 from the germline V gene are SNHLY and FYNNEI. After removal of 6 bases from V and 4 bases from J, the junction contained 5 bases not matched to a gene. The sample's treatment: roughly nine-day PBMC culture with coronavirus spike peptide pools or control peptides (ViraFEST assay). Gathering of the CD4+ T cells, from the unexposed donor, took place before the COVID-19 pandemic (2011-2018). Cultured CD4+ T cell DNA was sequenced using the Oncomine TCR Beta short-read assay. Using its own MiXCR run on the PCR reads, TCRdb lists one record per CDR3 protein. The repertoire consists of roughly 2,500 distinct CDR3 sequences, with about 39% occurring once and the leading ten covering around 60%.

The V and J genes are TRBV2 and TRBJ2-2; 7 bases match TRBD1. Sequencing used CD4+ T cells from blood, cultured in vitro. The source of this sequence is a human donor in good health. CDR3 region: CASRGGVSTGELFF. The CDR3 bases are TGTGCCAGCAGAGGGGGCGTATCCACCGGGGAGCTGTTTTTT.